The clone carrying this T cell receptor (beta chain) occurred once. The data are from a study of control samples from healthy donors and cancer patients. Clones were read by immunoSEQ multiplex PCR, and TCRdb kept only the in-frame ones, dropping some. The repertoire consists of around 90,000 clones, with roughly 86% occurring once and the leading ten covering approximately 21%. Germline V CDR1 and CDR2: SNHLY, FYNNEI. The CDR3 consists of 15 residues. V lost 3 bases, J lost 4 bases, and 5 bases stayed unmatched. The chain combines TRBV2 with TRBJ2-3, with TRBD2 matching 9 bases. Input material: blood. This receptor was identified in a man under 40 in good health. For the CDR3, the DNA is TGTGCCAGCAGTGAGGGGCGGGGGGGCGCAGATACGCAGTATTTT. Protein sequence: CASSEGRGGADTQYF.